The T cell receptor beta chain under discussion was sequenced for a study of cytomegalovirus exposure and HLA in healthy donors. Study conclusions and caveats: Reportedly, fewer N-insertions than the 666-donor mean appeared in an Asian-associated ancestry cluster in a later analysis. A few V segments could not be told apart, such as TRBV6-2 and TRBV6-3, and were left out.

With 60 Vbeta and 13 Jbeta primers, the PCR was carried out. Method: immunoSEQ multiplex PCR; TCRdb's copy keeps in-frame clones and lacks some. The table includes some 200,000 clones, 85% to 90% detected once. V lost 8 bases and J lost 0, with 14 bases in between. This CDR3 spans 14 amino acids. Germline CDR1 and CDR2: PRHDT and FYEKMQ (reference sequence). In regard to this clone: The antigen is not known.

Source material: PBMCs. This clonotype originated in a woman aged 18 to 35 in good health and CMV-seronegative. The chain is built from TRBV13 and TRBJ2-7; D is unclear. CDR3: CASGVRASSYEQYF. The CDR3 DNA sequence: TGTGCCAGCGGAGTTCGTGCCAGCTCCTACGAGCAGTACTTC.